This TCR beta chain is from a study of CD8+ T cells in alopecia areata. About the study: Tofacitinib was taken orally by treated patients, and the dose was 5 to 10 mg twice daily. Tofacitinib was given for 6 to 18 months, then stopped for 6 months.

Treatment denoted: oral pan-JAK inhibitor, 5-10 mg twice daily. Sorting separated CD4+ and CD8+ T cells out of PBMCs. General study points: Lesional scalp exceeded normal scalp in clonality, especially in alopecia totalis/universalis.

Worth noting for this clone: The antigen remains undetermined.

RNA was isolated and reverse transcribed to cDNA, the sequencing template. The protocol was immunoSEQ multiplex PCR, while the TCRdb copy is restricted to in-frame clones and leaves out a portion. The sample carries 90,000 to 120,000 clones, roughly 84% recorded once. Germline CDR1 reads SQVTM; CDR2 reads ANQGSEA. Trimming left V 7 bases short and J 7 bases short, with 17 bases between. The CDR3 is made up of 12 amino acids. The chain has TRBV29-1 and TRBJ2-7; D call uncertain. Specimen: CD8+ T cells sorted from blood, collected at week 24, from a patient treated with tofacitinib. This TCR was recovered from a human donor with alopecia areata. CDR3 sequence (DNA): TGCAGCGCCCCGGATGCCTCCGGTGAGCAGTACTTC. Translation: CSAPDASGEQYF.